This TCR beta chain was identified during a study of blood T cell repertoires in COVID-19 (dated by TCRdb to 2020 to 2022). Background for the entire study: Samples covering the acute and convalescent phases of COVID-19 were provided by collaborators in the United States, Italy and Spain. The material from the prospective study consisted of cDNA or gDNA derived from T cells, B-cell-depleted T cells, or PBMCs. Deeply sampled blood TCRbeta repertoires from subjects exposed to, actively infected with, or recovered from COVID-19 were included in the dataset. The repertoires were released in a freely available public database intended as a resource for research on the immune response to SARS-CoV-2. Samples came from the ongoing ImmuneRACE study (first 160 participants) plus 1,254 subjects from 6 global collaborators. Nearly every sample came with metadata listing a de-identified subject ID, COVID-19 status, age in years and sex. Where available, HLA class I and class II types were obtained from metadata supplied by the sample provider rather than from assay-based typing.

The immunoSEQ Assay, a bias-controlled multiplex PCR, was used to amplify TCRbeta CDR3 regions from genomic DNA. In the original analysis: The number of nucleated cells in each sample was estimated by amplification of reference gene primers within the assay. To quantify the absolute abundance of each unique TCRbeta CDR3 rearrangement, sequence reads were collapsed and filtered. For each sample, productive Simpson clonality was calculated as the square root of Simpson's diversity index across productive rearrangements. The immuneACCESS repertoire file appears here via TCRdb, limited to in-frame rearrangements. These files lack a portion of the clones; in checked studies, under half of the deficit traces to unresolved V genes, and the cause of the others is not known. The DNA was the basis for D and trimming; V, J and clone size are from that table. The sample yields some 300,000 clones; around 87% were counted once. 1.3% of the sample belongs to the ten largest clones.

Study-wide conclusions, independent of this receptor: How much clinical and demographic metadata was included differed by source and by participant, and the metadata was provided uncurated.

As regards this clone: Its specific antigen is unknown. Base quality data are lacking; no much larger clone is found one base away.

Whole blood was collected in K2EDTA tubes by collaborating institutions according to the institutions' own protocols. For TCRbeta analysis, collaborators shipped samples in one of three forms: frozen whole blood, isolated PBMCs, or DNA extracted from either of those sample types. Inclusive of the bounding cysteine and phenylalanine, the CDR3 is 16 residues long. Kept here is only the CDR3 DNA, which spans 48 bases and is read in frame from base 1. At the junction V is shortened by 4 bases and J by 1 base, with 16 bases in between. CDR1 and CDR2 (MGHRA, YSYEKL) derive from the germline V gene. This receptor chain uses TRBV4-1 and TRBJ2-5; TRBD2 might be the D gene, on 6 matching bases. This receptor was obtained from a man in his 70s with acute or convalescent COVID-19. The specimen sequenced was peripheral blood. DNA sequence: TGCGCCAGCAGCCCCCGGGACCGGGGGACCCAAGAGACCCAGTACTTC. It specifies CASSPRDRGTQETQYF.